The 16 T cell receptor beta chains below all came from one sample that was sequenced in a study of shared clonotypes between healthy human individuals. The protocol was immunoSEQ multiplex PCR, while the TCRdb copy is restricted to in-frame clones and leaves out a portion. The table includes millions of clones, 90% to 95% detected once. Sequencing used naive CD4+ T cells sorted from blood. The subset is: CD45RA+ positively selected. All receptors derive from a man younger than 35 in good health.

About this clone: Other DNA sequences in this sample translate to the same CDR3. The chain has TRBV5-4 and TRBJ2-3, with 12 bases lining up with TRBD2. The V gene end was trimmed by 4 bases and the J gene end by 1 base; junction bases not matched to a gene: 1. CDR1 and CDR2 (germline): SGHNT, YYREEE (reference sequence). This CDR3 spans 15 amino acids. CDR3 in amino acids: CASSRTSGGTDTQYF. The CDR3 DNA follows: TGTGCCAGCAGCCGGACTAGCGGGGGCACAGATACGCAGTATTTT.

The chain couples TRBV30 to TRBJ2-7, with 8 bases that match TRBD1. V lost 3 bases to trimming and J lost 3 bases; unmatched junction nucleotides: 4. Germline assignment: CDR1 GTSNPN and CDR2 SVGIG (reference sequence). The CDR3 is 13 residues long. The CDR3, as DNA: TGTGCCTGGAGCACAGGGGGTCTCTACGAGCAGTACTTC. This encodes CAWSTGGLYEQYF.

This rearrangement joins TRBV4-1 to TRBJ1-6; D remains ambiguous. Germline CDR1 MGHRA, CDR2 YSYEKL. CDR3 length: 17 residues. Trimming removed 3 bases from V and 8 bases from J, with 20 bases in between. The CDR3, as DNA: TGCGCCAGCAGCCAGGACCGGGCCCCAGCCTCTCATTCACCCCTCCACTTT. The encoded protein is CASSQDRAPASHSPLHF.

The chain has TRBV6-6 and TRBJ2-7; 9 nucleotides line up with TRBD1. The V segment lost 0 bases and the J segment 5 bases; nucleotides outside the gene matches: 5. Per the germline V gene, CDR1 is MNHNY and CDR2 is SVGAGI (reference sequence). The CDR3 length is 15 residues. The CDR3 nucleotides are TGTGCCAGCAGTTACTCGGGACAGGGTGGTCACGAGCAGTACTTC. It specifies CASSYSGQGGHEQYF.

This sequence joins TRBV4-2 and TRBJ2-7; D not resolved. Trimming pared 0 bases from V and 0 bases from J, leaving 12 bases between. CDR1 LGHNA and CDR2 YNFKEQ come from the germline V gene. This CDR3 spans 16 amino acids. The CDR3 nucleotides are TGTGCCAGCAGCCAAGATCCAGGATCAAACTCCTACGAGCAGTACTTC. This translates into CASSQDPGSNSYEQYF.

The chain uses TRBV2 and TRBJ2-3; D possibly corresponds to TRBD2 (5 bases). Per germline, CDR1 SNHLY and CDR2 FYNNEI. This CDR3 region has 16 residues. V was shortened by 7 bases and J by 1 base, with 18 bases between the two germline ends. CDR3 region: CASKLSLATRTDTQYF. In DNA form, the CDR3 reads TGTGCCAGCAAGCTGAGCCTAGCTACTCGCACAGATACGCAGTATTTT. Based on the CDR3 plus reference TRBV2 and TRBJ2-3, the full variable domain is EPEVTQTPSHQVTQMGQEVILRCVPISNHLYFYWYRQILGQKVEFLVSFYNNEISEKSEIFDDQFSVERPDGSNFTLKIRSTKLEDSAMYFCASKLSLATRTDTQYFGPGTRLTVL.

The chain has TRBV6-5 and TRBJ1-2; 7 nucleotides line up with TRBD1. The germline CDR1 and CDR2 sequences are MNHEY and SVGAGI. V was clipped by 5 bases and J by 4 bases; unmatched bases: 7. CDR3 size: 14 residues. CDR3 sequence (DNA): TGTGCCAGCAGTGGCAACAGGGGCGCCTATGGCTACACCTTC. Protein product: CASSGNRGAYGYTF.

This rearrangement joins TRBV7-2 to TRBJ2-3; weak D call: TRBD2 (5 bases). The CDR3 length is 15 residues. The germline V and J ends were trimmed by 3 bases and 2 bases, with 12 bases remaining between them. The V gene's germline CDR1 is SGHTA and CDR2 FQGNSA. The CDR3: CASSFTRATTDTQYF. The CDR3 bases are TGTGCCAGCAGCTTCACTAGGGCCACCACAGATACGCAGTATTTT. Filled out from reference TRBV7-2 and TRBJ2-3, the complete variable domain reads GAGVSQSPSNKVTEKGKDVELRCDPISGHTALYWYRQSLGQGLEFLIYFQGNSAPDKSGLPSDRFSAERTGGSVSTLTIQRTQQEDSAVYLCASSFTRATTDTQYFGPGTRLTVL.

A single count supports this clone. J is TRBJ2-2 and V is TRBV9; D not resolved. Germline V CDR1 and CDR2: SGDLS, YYNGEE. V was pared by 1 base and J by 1 base, with 8 bases between. The CDR3 is 15 residues long. CDR3 sequence: CASSVTEVNTGELFF. DNA of the CDR3: TGTGCCAGCAGCGTAACCGAGGTGAACACCGGGGAGCTGTTTTTT.

The rearrangement links TRBV5-1 to TRBJ2-5; D is uncertain. V gave up 5 bases and J gave up 5 bases, with 19 bases separating them. Germline assignment: CDR1 SGHRS and CDR2 YFSETQ. This CDR3 is built from 15 residues. DNA of the CDR3: TGCGCCAGCAGAACAGCTGCGAACACTCGGGAGACCCAGTACTTC. Its protein product is CASRTAANTRETQYF. The full variable domain, in which reference TRBV5-1 and TRBJ2-5 provide the parts outside the CDR3, is KAGVTQTPRYLIKTRGQQVTLSCSPISGHRSVSWYQQTPGQGLQFLFEYFSETQRNKGNFPGRFSGRQFSNSRSEMNVSTLELGDSALYLCASRTAANTRETQYFGPGTRLLVL.

The V call is TRBV6-5, the J call TRBJ2-1; D is perhaps TRBD1 (5 bases). Trimming pared 7 bases from V and 10 bases from J, leaving 17 bases between. The CDR3 is made up of 13 amino acids. CDR1 and CDR2 (germline): MNHEY, SVGAGI. Here the CDR3 reads CASNPVGAREQFF. The CDR3 DNA reads TGTGCCAGCAACCCTGTTGGGGCGAGAGAGCAGTTCTTC.

The rearrangement joins TRBV28 to TRBJ1-5; unclear D gene. The germline CDR1 and CDR2 sequences are MDHEN and SYDVKM. The CDR3 covers 13 residues. Between the trimmed V and J ends, which lost 6 bases and 0 bases, there was a span of 6 bases. The CDR3, as DNA: TGTGCCAGCAGGGGGTTTAGCAATCAGCCCCAGCATTTT. It translates to CASRGFSNQPQHF.

This clone came up once. The chain has TRBV6-6 and TRBJ2-2; TRBD1 aligns across 11 bases. The V and J ends lost 10 bases and 7 bases, in that order; junction bases with no gene match: 5. The CDR3 length is 13 residues. CDR1 is MNHNY, CDR2 SVGAGI, per germline (reference sequence). DNA for the CDR3: TGTGCCACCCGGACAGGGGGCGGCGGGGAGCTGTTTTTT. It encodes CATRTGGGGELFF.

V and J are TRBV19 and TRBJ1-6; D is possibly TRBD1 (6 bases). This CDR3 comprises 14 residues. In germline, CDR1 is LNHDA, CDR2 SQIVND (reference sequence). V lost 7 bases and J lost 4, with 11 bases in between. CDR3 coding DNA: TGTGCCAGTAAGGGGGAGGCATATAATTCACCCCTCCACTTT. Its protein is CASKGEAYNSPLHF.

The rearrangement joins TRBV6-5 to TRBJ2-1; D possibly matches TRBD1 or TRBD2 (5 bases each). Germline assignment: CDR1 MNHEY and CDR2 SVGAGI. The CDR3 has 12 amino acids. V was trimmed by 7 bases and J by 7 bases, leaving 11 bases between them. DNA of the CDR3: TGTGCCAGCACCACAGGCGGGAATGAGCAGTTCTTC. Its protein is CASTTGGNEQFF.

This rearrangement joins TRBV18 to TRBJ1-3; 8 bases are a match to TRBD1. The CDR3 has 15 residues. Unmatched junction bases numbered 2, after V lost 2 bases and J lost 2 bases. CDR1 KGHSH and CDR2 LQKENI come from the germline V gene. The CDR3 here is CASSPGRGPGNTIYF. CDR3 bases: TGTGCCAGCTCACCAGGCAGGGGGCCTGGAAACACCATATATTTT.